This T cell receptor beta chain was sequenced in a study of T cell responses to AZD1222 COVID-19 vaccine. As to this clone: The antigen is undetermined.

The study, taken as a whole, reports: Spike-specific TCR breadth rose after two AZD1222 doses, and depth rose as well. Researchers report vaccine-associated CD4 TCRs spanning spike, with dominance at 160-218 and 743-854.

The assay was immunoSEQ multiplex PCR, and TCRdb's table has in-frame clones only and misses some. The repertoire holds over 150,000 clones, with roughly 88% as singletons. Trimming cost V 2 bases and J 3 bases; bases outside gene matches: 13. Germline assignment: CDR1 SNHLY and CDR2 FYNNEI. The CDR3 extends over 18 amino acids. Second-dose groups at about 4 or about 12 weeks were pooled. This clonotype originated in an adult who received the AZD1222 COVID-19 vaccine. Source: peripheral blood, taken 28 days after the second AZD1222 dose. The rearrangement links TRBV2 to TRBJ1-5; TRBD1 aligns across 7 bases. CDR3 in DNA: TGTGCCAGCAGTGAAAGGGGGCAGGGCCGGCCTTTCAATCAGCCCCAGCATTTT. Translation gives CASSERGQGRPFNQPQHF.